This TCR beta chain was sequenced for a study of CD8+ T cells in alopecia areata. Overall study findings and caveats: Patients shared TCRs less clearly than mice did, possibly for HLA-related reasons.

Once RNA had been extracted, it was reverse transcribed into cDNA to act as the sequencing template. Generated by immunoSEQ multiplex PCR, the TCRdb table keeps only in-frame clones and is missing some. The sample consists of some 180,000 clones, approximately 53% of them appearing once. V shed 7 bases, J shed 2 bases, and the junction held 5 bases outside the gene matches. Germline V lookup: CDR1 MNHEY, CDR2 SVGAGI. This CDR3 contains 15 residues. Isolation of CD4+ and CD8+ T cells from PBMCs was achieved by sorting. A note on this clone: Its target is not known.

Sequencing used CD8+ T cells sorted from blood. The receptor was isolated from a human donor in good health. J is TRBJ2-5 and V is TRBV6-5, with TRBD2 identical over 12 bases. The CDR3 spells CASTSSGGVQETQYF. The CDR3 DNA sequence: TGTGCCAGCACATCTAGCGGGGGGGTTCAAGAGACCCAGTACTTC.